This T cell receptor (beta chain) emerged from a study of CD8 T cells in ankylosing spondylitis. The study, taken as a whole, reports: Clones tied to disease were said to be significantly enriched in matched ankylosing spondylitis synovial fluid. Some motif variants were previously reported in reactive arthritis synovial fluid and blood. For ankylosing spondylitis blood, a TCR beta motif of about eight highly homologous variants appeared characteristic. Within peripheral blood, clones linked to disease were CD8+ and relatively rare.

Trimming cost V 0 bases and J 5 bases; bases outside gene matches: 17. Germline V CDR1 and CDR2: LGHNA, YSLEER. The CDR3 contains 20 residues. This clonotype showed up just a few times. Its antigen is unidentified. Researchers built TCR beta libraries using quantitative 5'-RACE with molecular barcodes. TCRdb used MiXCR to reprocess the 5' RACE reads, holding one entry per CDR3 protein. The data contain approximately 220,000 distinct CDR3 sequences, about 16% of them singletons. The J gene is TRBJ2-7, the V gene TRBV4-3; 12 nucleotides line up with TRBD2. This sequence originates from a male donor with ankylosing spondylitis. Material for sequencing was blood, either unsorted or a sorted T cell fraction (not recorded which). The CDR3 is CASSQDSIRTSGMEHHEQYF. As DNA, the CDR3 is TGCGCCAGCAGCCAAGATTCTATAAGGACTAGCGGGATGGAACACCACGAGCAGTACTTC.